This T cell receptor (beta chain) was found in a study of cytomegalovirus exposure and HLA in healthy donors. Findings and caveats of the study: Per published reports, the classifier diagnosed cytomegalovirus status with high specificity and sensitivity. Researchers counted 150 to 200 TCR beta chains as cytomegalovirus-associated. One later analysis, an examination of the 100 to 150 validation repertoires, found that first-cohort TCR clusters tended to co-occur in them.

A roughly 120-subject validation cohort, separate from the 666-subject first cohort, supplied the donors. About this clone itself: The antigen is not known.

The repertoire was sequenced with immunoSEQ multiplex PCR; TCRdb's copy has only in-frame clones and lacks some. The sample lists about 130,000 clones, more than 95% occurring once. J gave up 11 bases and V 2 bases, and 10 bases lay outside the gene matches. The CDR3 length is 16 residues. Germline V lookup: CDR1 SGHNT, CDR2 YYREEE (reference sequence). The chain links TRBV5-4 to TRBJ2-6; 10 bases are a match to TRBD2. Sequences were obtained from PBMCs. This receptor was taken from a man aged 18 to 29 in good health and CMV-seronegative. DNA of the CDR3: TGTGCCAGCAGCTTTCATTTACTAGCGGGAAATTACGTCCTGACTTTC. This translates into CASSFHLLAGNYVLTF. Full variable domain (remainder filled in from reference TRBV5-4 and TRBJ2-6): ETGVTQSPTHLIKTRGQQVTLRCSSQSGHNTVSWYQQALGQGPQFIFQYYREEENGRGNFPPRFSGLQFPNYSSELNVNALELDDSALYLCASSFHLLAGNYVLTFGAGSRLTVL.